This T cell receptor beta chain was profiled in a study of human thymus T cells. Study findings and constraints: Thymic and blood repertoires appeared to show biased V and J gene usage.

The V gene's germline CDR1 is SGHRS and CDR2 YFSETQ. V shed 4 bases and J 4 bases; nucleotides not matched to a gene: 4. The length of the CDR3 is 14 residues. Samples came from healthy Finnish infants during open corrective cardiac surgery. Method: immunoSEQ multiplex PCR; TCRdb's copy keeps in-frame clones and lacks some. The table records 54,000 or so clones, about 93% of them present only once. To note about this clone: Its antigen remains unidentified.

Sequenced sample: blood. V usage is TRBV5-1 and J usage is TRBJ1-2; TRBD1 aligns across 10 bases. The receptor's source is a boy younger than two with a congenital heart defect but otherwise immunologically healthy. This CDR3 is CASSGTGVGYGYTF. The CDR3, as DNA: TGCGCCAGCAGCGGGACAGGGGTGGGCTATGGCTACACCTTC.